This T cell receptor beta chain was found in a study of identical twins. The length of the CDR3 is 14 residues. With 3 bases removed from V and 2 bases from J, the gap between germline ends came to 8 bases. Per germline, CDR1 MGHDK and CDR2 SYGVNS. From the 5' RACE reads, TCRdb called clonotypes with MiXCR, one entry per CDR3 protein. The table includes around 1.7 million distinct CDR3 sequences, about 31% detected once. This sequence joins TRBV25-1 and TRBJ1-5; D perhaps matches TRBD1 (6 bases). The source material was cord blood. This sequence was found in a newborn girl in good health. CDR3 DNA: TGTGCCAGCAGTGATAGACAGGGCAATCAGCCCCAGCATTTT. Its protein product is CASSDRQGNQPQHF.